Listed below are T cell receptor beta chains from one sample, sequenced in a study of cytomegalovirus exposure and HLA in healthy donors. The method was immunoSEQ multiplex PCR; TCRdb's version includes in-frame clones alone and lacks a portion of them. The sample consists of approximately 200,000 clones, around three quarters of them appearing once. Sequenced material: PBMCs. These receptors were taken from a man aged 25-40 years in good health and CMV-seronegative. The CDR3 runs from the conserved cysteine through the conserved F or W. The order of the fields is CDR3 protein, V gene, J gene.

cdr3_aa: CASSRSQGKGYEQYF
v_call: TRBV4-1
j_call: TRBJ2-7

cdr3_aa: CARSLRLADTDTQYF
v_call: TRBV5-3
j_call: TRBJ2-3

cdr3_aa: CASSFRDTYEQYF
v_call: TRBV7-9
j_call: TRBJ2-7

cdr3_aa: CASSFRGGENGYTF
v_call: TRBV6-5
j_call: TRBJ1-2

cdr3_aa: CASIFGAIGTRRDTYNEQFF
v_call: TRBV2
j_call: TRBJ2-1

cdr3_aa: CASSQVGGDEQYF
v_call: TRBV4-1
j_call: TRBJ2-7

cdr3_aa: CASSSPGRGGNQPQHF
v_call: TRBV5-8
j_call: TRBJ1-5

cdr3_aa: CASSPRSGDSNEQYF
v_call: TRBV11-3
j_call: TRBJ2-7

cdr3_aa: CASSLFPSPSDHYEQYF
v_call: TRBV5-1
j_call: TRBJ2-7

cdr3_aa: CASRGTHSNQPQHF
v_call: TRBV6-1
j_call: TRBJ1-5

cdr3_aa: CASRPTPSGSSYNEQFF
v_call: TRBV27
j_call: TRBJ2-1

cdr3_aa: CASSPGAGGVDTQYF
v_call: TRBV28
j_call: TRBJ2-3

cdr3_aa: CASSFLQGAYGYTF
v_call: TRBV28
j_call: TRBJ1-2